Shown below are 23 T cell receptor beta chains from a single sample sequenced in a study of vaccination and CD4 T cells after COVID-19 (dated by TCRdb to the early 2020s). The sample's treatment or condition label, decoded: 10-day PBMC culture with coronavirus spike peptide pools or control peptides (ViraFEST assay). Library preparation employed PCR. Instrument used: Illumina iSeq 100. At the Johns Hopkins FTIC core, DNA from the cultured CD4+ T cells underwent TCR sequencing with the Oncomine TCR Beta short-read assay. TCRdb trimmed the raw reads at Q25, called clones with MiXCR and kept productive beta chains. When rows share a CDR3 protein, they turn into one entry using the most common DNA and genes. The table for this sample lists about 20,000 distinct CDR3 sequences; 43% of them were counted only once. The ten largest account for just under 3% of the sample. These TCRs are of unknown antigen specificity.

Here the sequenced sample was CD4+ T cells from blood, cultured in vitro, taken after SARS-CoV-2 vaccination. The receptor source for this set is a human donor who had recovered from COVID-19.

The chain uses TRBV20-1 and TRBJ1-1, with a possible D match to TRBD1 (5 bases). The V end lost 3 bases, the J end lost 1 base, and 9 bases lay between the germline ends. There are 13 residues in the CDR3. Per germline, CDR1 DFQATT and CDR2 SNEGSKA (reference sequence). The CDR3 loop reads CSARGQPNTEAFF. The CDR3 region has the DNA TGCAGTGCTAGGGGGCAGCCGAACACTGAAGCTTTCTTT.

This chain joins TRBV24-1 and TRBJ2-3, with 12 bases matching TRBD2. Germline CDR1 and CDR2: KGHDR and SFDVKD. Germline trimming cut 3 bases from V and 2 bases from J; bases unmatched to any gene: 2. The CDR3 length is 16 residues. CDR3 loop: CATSDRTSGTTDTQYF. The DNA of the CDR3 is TGTGCCACCAGTGATCGGACTAGCGGGACCACAGATACGCAGTATTTT.

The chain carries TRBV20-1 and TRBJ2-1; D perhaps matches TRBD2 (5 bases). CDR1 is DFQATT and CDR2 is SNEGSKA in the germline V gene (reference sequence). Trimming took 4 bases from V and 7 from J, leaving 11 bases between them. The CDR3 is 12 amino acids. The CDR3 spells CSATRRGNEQFF. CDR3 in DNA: TGCAGTGCTACCCGACGAGGGAATGAGCAGTTCTTC.

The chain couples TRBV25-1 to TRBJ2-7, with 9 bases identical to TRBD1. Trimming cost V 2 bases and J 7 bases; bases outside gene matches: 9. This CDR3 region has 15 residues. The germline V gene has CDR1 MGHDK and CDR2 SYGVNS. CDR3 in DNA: TGTGCCAGCAGTGAAACGGGACAGGGCGACCGAGAGCAGTACTTC. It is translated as CASSETGQGDREQYF.

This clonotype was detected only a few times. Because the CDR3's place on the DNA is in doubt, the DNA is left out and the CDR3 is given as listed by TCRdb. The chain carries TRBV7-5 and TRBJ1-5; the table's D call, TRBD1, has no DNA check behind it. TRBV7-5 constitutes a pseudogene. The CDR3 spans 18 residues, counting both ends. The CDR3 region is CISVSEAKRGGGNQPQHF.

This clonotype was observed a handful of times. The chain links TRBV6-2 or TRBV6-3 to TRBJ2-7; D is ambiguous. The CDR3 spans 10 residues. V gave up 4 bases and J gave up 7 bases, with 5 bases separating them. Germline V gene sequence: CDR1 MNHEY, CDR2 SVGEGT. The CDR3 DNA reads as TGTGCCAGCAGTTCTGGTGAGCAGTACTTC. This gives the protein CASSSGEQYF.

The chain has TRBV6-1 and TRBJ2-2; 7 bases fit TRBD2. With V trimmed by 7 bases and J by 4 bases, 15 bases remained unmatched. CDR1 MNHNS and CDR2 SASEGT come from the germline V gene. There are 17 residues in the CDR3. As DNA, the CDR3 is TGTGCCAGCACTAGCGGTCCTAAAACAAGGGGCACCGGGGAGCTGTTTTTT. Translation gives CASTSGPKTRGTGELFF.

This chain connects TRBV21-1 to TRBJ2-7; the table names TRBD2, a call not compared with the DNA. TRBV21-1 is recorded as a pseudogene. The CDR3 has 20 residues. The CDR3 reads CASSNAGTSGRASSSYEQYF. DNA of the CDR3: TGTGCCAGCAGCAACGCCGGGACTAGCGGGAGGGCCTCAAGCTCCTACGAGCAGTACTTC.

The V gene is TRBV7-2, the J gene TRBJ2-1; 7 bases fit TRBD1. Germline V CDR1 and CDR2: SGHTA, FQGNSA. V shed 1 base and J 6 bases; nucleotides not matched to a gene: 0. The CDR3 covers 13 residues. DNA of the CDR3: TGTGCCAGCAGCTTAGACAGGGGCAATGAGCAGTTCTTC. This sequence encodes CASSLDRGNEQFF.

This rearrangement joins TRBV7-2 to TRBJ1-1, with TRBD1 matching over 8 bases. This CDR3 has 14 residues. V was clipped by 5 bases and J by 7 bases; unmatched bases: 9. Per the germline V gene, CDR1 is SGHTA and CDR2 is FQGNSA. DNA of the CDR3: TGTGCCAGCAGCATGCAGGACAGGGCTAATGAAGCTTTCTTT. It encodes CASSMQDRANEAFF.

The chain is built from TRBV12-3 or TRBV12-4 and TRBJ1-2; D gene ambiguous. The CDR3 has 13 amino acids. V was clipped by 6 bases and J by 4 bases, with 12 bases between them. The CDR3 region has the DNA TGTGCCAGCAGGCCATTGTCTGCCTATGGCTACACCTTC. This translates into CASRPLSAYGYTF.

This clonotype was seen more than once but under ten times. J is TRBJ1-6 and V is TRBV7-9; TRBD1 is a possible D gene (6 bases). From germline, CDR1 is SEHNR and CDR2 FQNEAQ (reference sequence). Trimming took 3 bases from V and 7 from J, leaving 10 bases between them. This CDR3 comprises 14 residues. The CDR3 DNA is TGTGCCAGCAGCTTCTCGCAGGGGAATTCACCCCTCCACTTT. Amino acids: CASSFSQGNSPLHF. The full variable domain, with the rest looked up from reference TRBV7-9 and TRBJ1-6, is DTGVSQNPRHKITKRGQNVTFRCDPISEHNRLYWYRQTLGQGPEFLTYFQNEAQLEKSRLLSDRFSAERPKGSFSTLEIQRTEQGDSAMYLCASSFSQGNSPLHFGNGTRLTVT.

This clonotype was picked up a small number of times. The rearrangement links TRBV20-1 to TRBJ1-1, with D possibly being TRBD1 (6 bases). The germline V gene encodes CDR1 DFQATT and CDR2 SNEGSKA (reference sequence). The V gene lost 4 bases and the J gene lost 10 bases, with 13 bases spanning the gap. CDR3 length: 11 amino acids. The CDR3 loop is CSATRTEVAFF. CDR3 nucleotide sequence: TGCAGTGCTACCCGGACAGAAGTAGCTTTCTTT.

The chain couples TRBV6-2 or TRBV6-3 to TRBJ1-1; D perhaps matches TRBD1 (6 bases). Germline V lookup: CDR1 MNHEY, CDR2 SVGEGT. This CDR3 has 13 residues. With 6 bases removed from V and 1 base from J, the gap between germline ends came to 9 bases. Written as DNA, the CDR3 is TGTGCCAGCAGCTCCAGGGGGAACACTGAAGCTTTCTTT. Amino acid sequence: CASSSRGNTEAFF.

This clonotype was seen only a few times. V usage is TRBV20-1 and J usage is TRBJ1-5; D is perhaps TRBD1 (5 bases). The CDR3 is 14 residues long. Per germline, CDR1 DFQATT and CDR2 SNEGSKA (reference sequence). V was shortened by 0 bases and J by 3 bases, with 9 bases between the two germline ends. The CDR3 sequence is CSARDGAFNQPQHF. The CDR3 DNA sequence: TGCAGTGCTAGAGATGGGGCTTTCAATCAGCCCCAGCATTTT.

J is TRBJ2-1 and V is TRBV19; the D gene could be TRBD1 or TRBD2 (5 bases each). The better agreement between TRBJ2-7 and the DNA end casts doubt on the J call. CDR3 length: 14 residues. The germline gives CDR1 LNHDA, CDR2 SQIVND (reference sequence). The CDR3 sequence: CASSVERGAREQYF. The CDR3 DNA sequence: TGTGCCAGTAGTGTGGAACGAGGGGCTCGCGAGCAGTACTTC.

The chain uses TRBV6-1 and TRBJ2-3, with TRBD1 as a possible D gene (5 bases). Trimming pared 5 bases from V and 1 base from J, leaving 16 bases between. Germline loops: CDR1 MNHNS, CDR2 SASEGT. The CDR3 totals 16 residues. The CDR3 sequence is CASSLRTGWGTDTQYF. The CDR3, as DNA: TGTGCCAGCAGTCTCCGTACAGGCTGGGGCACAGATACGCAGTATTTT.

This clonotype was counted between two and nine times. The CDR3 DNA reads as TGCAGTCCATCTGGGGGGGCCTGGGGGGGCCGAACCCTCCACTTT. As protein: CSPSGGAWGGRTLHF. V usage is TRBV20-1 and J usage is TRBJ1-6; tentative D call: TRBD1 (6 bases). CDR1 is DFQATT and CDR2 is SNEGSKA in the germline V gene (reference sequence). This CDR3 is built from 15 residues. Trimming stripped 8 bases from V and 14 bases from J, with 28 bases between.

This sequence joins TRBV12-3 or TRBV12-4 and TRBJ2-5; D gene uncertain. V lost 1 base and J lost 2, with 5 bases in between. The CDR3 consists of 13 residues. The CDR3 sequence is CASSLGVQETQYF. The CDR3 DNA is TGTGCCAGCAGTTTAGGTGTTCAAGAGACCCAGTACTTC.

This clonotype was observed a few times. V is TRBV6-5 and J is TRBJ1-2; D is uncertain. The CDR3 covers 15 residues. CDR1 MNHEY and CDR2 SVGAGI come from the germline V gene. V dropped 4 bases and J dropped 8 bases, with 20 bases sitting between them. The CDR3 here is CASSSLNLREDGYTF. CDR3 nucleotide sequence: TGTGCCAGCAGTTCCCTCAACCTCCGGGAAGACGGCTACACCTTC.

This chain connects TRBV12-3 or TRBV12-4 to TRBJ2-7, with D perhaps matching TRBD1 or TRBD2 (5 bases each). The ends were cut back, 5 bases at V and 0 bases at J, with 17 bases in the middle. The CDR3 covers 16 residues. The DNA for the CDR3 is TGTGCCAGCAGTAAATCTAGGGGACGGAGCTCCTACGAGCAGTACTTC. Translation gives CASSKSRGRSSYEQYF.

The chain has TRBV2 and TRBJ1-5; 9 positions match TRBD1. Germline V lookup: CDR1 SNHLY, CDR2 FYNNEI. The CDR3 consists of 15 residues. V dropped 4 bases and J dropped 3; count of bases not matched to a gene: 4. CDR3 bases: TGTGCCAGCAGTGGCGACAGGGGGAACAATCAGCCCCAGCATTTT. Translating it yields CASSGDRGNNQPQHF. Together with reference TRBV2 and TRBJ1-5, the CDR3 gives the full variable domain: EPEVTQTPSHQVTQMGQEVILRCVPISNHLYFYWYRQILGQKVEFLVSFYNNEISEKSEIFDDQFSVERPDGSNFTLKIRSTKLEDSAMYFCASSGDRGNNQPQHFGDGTRLSIL.

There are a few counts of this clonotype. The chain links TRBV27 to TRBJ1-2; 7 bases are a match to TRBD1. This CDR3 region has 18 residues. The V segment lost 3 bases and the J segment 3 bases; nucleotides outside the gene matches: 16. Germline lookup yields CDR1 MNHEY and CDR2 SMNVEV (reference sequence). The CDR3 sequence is CASSFAAPRTGSDYGYTF. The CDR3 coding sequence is TGTGCCAGCAGTTTTGCCGCCCCTAGGACAGGCTCGGACTATGGCTACACCTTC.